This T cell receptor beta chain comes out of a study of cytomegalovirus exposure and HLA in healthy donors. Vbeta (60) and Jbeta (13) primers were used in the PCR. This table comes from immunoSEQ multiplex PCR, and its TCRdb copy is limited to in-frame clones, with some not included. The sample yields approximately 120,000 clones, under 90% seen once. The CDR3 contains 15 residues. Germline V gene lookup returns CDR1 LNHDA and CDR2 SQIVND (reference sequence). With V trimmed by 6 bases and J by 0 bases, 3 bases remained unmatched. Study results and limitations: A prior analysis recorded that most TCR beta V segments were productive about 90% or about 30% of the time. A few chains tied to CMV proved CMV antigen-specific in vitro.

About this clone: Antigen: not known.

Sequencing was performed on PBMCs. The rearrangement joins TRBV19 to TRBJ1-5; 9 nucleotides agree with TRBD1. The clonotype comes from a woman between 25 and 40 years old in good health and CMV-seronegative. CDR3 region: CASSRTGDSNQPQHF. The CDR3 nucleotides are TGTGCCAGTAGCCGGACAGGGGATAGCAATCAGCCCCAGCATTTT.